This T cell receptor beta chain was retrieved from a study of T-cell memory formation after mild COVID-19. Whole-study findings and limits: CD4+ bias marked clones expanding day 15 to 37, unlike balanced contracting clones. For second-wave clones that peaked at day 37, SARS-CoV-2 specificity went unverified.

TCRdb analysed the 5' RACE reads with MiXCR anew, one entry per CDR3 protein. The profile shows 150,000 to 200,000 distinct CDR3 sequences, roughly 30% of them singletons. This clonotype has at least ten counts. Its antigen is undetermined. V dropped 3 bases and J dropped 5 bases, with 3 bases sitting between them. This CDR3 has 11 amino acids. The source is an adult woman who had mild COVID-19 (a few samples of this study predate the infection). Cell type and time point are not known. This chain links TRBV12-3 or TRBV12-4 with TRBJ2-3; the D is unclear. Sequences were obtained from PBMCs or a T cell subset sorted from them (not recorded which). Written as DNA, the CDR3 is TGTGCCAGCAGTTTTAGAGATACGCAGTATTTT. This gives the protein CASSFRDTQYF.